This T cell receptor (beta chain) appears in the sequencing data of a study of T-cell memory formation after mild COVID-19. Study results and caveats: Some SARS-CoV-2-responding clones were already detected in memory before infection. CD4+ clones that contracted lay mainly in CM and EM; CD8+ ones lay in EMRA.

Using its own MiXCR run on the 5' RACE reads, TCRdb lists one record per CDR3 protein. The sample carries 90,000 to 120,000 distinct CDR3 sequences, approximately 15% recorded once. Comments on this clonotype: The target antigen is unknown.

This CDR3 is built from 17 residues. J gave up 0 bases and V 3 bases, and 8 bases lay outside the gene matches. CDR1 is KGHSH, CDR2 LQKENI, per germline. The sequence came from a man younger than 35 who had mild COVID-19 (a few samples of this study predate the infection). Cell type and time point are not known. Material for sequencing was PBMCs or a T cell subset sorted from them (not recorded which). V gene TRBV18 combines with J gene TRBJ2-3, with 8 bases fitting TRBD2. In nucleotides, the CDR3 is TGTGCCAGCTCACCGCCCGGCGGGGGGTCTAGCACAGATACGCAGTATTTT. It codes for CASSPPGGGSSTDTQYF.